The sequence of this TCR beta chain was determined in a study of cytomegalovirus exposure and HLA in healthy donors. The donors were members of the approximately 120-subject validation cohort (separate from the roughly 680-subject first cohort). Comments on this clone: Its antigen is undetermined.

Sequenced by immunoSEQ multiplex PCR; TCRdb stores in-frame clones only, minus some. The sample carries more than 90,000 clones, approximately 91% recorded once. Whole-study findings and limits: In the 100 to 150 validation repertoires, approximately 94% of cluster scores exceeded 0, per a later analysis. There were 150 to 200 TCR beta chains listed as cytomegalovirus-associated.

Trimming left V 7 bases short and J 0 bases short, with 14 bases between. Looked up from germline, CDR1 is LGHNA and CDR2 is YNFKEQ. The CDR3 has 15 residues. The V gene is TRBV4-2, the J gene TRBJ2-3; D uncertain. The receptor comes from a man aged 18 to 35 in good health and CMV-seropositive. Sequenced material: PBMCs. The DNA of the CDR3 is TGTGCCAGCATATCTCACGGCGGAAGCACAGATACGCAGTATTTT. Amino acid sequence: CASISHGGSTDTQYF.